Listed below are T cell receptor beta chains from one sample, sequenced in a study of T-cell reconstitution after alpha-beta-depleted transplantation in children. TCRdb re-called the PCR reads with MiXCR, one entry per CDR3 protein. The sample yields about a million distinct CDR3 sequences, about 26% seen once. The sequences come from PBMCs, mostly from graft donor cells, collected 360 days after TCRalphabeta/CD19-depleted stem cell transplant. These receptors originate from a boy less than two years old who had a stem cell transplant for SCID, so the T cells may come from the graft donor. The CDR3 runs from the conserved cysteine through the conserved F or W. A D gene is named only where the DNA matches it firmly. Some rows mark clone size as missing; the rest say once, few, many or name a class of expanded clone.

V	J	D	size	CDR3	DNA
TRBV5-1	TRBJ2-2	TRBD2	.	CASSLGGLLTGELFF	TGCGCCAGCAGCTTGGGGGGACTACTCACCGGGGAGCTGTTTTTT
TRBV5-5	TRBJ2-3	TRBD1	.	CASSLAPPGQGFTDTQYF	TGTGCCAGCAGCTTGGCCCCACCCGGACAGGGATTCACAGATACGCAGTATTTT
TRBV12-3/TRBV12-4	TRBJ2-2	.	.	CASTPGATGELFF	TGTGCCAGCACCCCAGGGGCAACCGGGGAGCTGTTTTTT
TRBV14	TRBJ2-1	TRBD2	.	CASSQETSLGYNEQFF	TGTGCCAGCAGCCAAGAGACTAGCTTGGGCTACAATGAGCAGTTCTTC
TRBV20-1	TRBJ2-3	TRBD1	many	CSAAAGGADTQYF	TGCAGTGCCGCGGCAGGGGGCGCGGATACGCAGTATTTT
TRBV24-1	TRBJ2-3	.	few	CATSDLPGRAGADTQYF	TGTGCCACCAGTGATTTGCCGGGCAGGGCTGGGGCAGATACGCAGTATTTT
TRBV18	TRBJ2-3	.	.	CASSPFDRTDTQYF	TGTGCCAGCTCACCATTCGACAGAACAGATACGCAGTATTTT
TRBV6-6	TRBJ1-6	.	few	CASRPQGYPLHF	TGTGCCAGCAGACCTCAGGGTTATCCCCTCCACTTT
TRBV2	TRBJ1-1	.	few	CASILQQGTGTEAFF	TGTGCCAGCATTCTCCAACAGGGCACTGGCACTGAAGCTTTCTTT
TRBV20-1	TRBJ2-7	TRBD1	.	CSASPTGVMYYEQYF	TGCAGTGCATCACCAACAGGGGTAATGTACTACGAGCAGTACTTC
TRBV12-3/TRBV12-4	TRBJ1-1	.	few	CASSFPPPTAEAFF	TGTGCCAGCAGTTTCCCGCCTCCGACAGCGGAAGCTTTCTTT
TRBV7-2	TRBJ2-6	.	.	CASSIQGSGANVLTF	TGTGCCAGCAGCATTCAGGGGTCCGGGGCCAACGTCCTGACTTTC
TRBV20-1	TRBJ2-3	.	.	CSARIPPDTQYF	TGCAGTGCCCGGATCCCGCCAGATACGCAGTATTTT
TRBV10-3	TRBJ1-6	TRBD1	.	CAISPSSTGLNRSNSPLHF	TGTGCCATCAGCCCCTCATCGACAGGGCTCAATCGAAGTAATTCACCCCTCCACTTT
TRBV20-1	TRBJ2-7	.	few	CSARLEERAYEQYF	TGCAGTGCTAGACTCGAAGAGCGGGCCTACGAGCAGTACTTC
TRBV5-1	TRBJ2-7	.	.	CASSLSTALYEQYF	TGCGCCAGCAGCCTCTCGACGGCCCTCTACGAGCAGTACTTC
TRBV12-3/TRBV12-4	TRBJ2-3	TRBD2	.	CASSFWSMGTSGGAQDTQYF	TGTGCCAGCAGTTTTTGGTCTATGGGGACTAGCGGGGGGGCCCAGGATACGCAGTATTTT
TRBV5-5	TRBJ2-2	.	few	CASSSKHLGDTGELFF	TGTGCCAGCAGTTCTAAGCATCTGGGGGACACCGGGGAGCTGTTTTTT
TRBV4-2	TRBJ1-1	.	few	CASSQVAEDTEAFF	TGTGCCAGCAGCCAAGTTGCGGAGGACACTGAAGCTTTCTTT
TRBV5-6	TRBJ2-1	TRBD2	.	CASSSATSGVYNEQFF	TGTGCCAGCAGCTCAGCGACTAGCGGGGTGTACAATGAGCAGTTCTTC
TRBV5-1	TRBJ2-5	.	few	CASSSGREEETQYF	TGCGCCAGCAGCTCGGGCAGGGAGGAAGAGACCCAGTACTTC
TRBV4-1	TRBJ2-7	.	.	CASSPLLRQGPDEQYF	TGCGCCAGCAGCCCGCTGCTCCGCCAAGGACCGGACGAGCAGTACTTC
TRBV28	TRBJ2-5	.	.	CASSFTARRGETQYF	TGTGCCAGCAGTTTTACCGCCCGACGGGGGGAGACCCAGTACTTC